These 19 T cell receptor beta chains were all obtained from the same sample, sequenced in a study of response to subunit inactivated influenza vaccine. TCRdb fed the RT-PCR reads into MiXCR, producing one record per CDR3 protein. The data hold around 570,000 distinct CDR3 sequences, with about 7.6% observed a single time. Source: PBMCs from blood, taken roughly 24 months after vaccination. The receptors shown here come from a man aged 45 to 75 who received an inactivated influenza vaccine.

This chain connects TRBV6-5 to TRBJ2-1, with D perhaps TRBD1 or TRBD2 (5 bases each). CDR3 length equals 16 residues. V shed 0 bases and J shed 2 bases, with 11 bases lying between them. Germline V gene lookup returns CDR1 MNHEY and CDR2 SVGAGI. The CDR3, as DNA: TGTGCCAGCAGTTACTCGGGGGATCCGGCCTACAATGAGCAGTTCTTC. This encodes CASSYSGDPAYNEQFF.

Ten or more counts support this clonotype. The rearrangement links TRBV20-1 to TRBJ1-2; D is possibly TRBD1 (5 bases). The germline gives CDR1 DFQATT, CDR2 SNEGSKA (reference sequence). Trimming took off 3 bases at V and 5 bases at J, with 7 bases between the two ends. The CDR3 has 11 residues. The CDR3 DNA reads TGCAGTGCTAGCCGGGGGTATGGCTACACCTTC. This codes for CSASRGYGYTF.

This clonotype was seen more than once but under ten times. The chain has TRBV23-1 and TRBJ2-3; 7 positions match TRBD1. TRBV23-1 is recorded as an ORF, its role being uncertain. CDR3 length: 18 amino acids. The V segment lost 2 bases and the J segment 2 bases; nucleotides outside the gene matches: 13. As DNA, the CDR3 is TGCGCCAGCAGTCAAGCAACTGAGGGGGCGCCGAACACAGATACGCAGTATTTT. This codes for CASSQATEGAPNTDTQYF.

This clonotype was recorded a few times. V and J are TRBV28 and TRBJ2-3; D gene ambiguous. With 0 bases removed from V and 0 bases from J, the gap between germline ends came to 7 bases. Germline values: CDR1 MDHEN, CDR2 SYDVKM. The CDR3 totals 15 residues. Here the CDR3 DNA reads TGTGCCAGCAGTTTATGGGCAGTAAGCACAGATACGCAGTATTTT. The encoded protein is CASSLWAVSTDTQYF.

In nucleotides, the CDR3 is TGCAGTGCTAGAGATTTTGCCAGGGGCGACAATCAGCCCCAGCATTTT. This gives the protein CSARDFARGDNQPQHF. The chain recombines TRBV20-1 with TRBJ1-5; the D gene is possibly TRBD1 (6 bases). Germline CDR1 and CDR2: DFQATT and SNEGSKA (reference sequence). With 0 bases removed from V and 3 bases from J, the gap between germline ends came to 15 bases. CDR3 length: 16 residues.

The chain is built from TRBV5-8 and TRBJ1-5; the D gene is possibly TRBD1 (5 bases). Germline CDR1 and CDR2: SGHTS and YDEGEE. The CDR3 totals 13 residues. Trimming shortened V by 10 bases and J by 3 bases, and 14 bases separated the two germline ends. The CDR3 protein is CAGAGDDNQPQHF. As DNA, the CDR3 is TGTGCCGGGGCGGGAGATGACAATCAGCCCCAGCATTTT.

The genes are TRBV19 and TRBJ2-7; the D call may be TRBD1 or TRBD2 (5 bases each). The CDR3 has 14 residues. Germline V gene sequence: CDR1 LNHDA, CDR2 SQIVND (reference sequence). V lost 3 bases to trimming and J lost 4 bases, with 13 bases between them. The CDR3 protein is CASSISVGEYEQYF. The CDR3 nucleotides read TGTGCCAGTAGTATTTCCGTGGGGGAGTACGAGCAGTACTTC.

This sequence joins TRBV27 and TRBJ2-3, with 15 bases fitting TRBD2. The CDR3 is 19 amino acids. With V trimmed by 3 bases and J by 3 bases, 10 bases remained unmatched. CDR1 MNHEY and CDR2 SMNVEV come from the germline V gene (reference sequence). CDR3 sequence: CASSFGLAGGTGGTDTQYF. DNA for the CDR3: TGTGCCAGCAGTTTCGGACTAGCGGGGGGGACCGGTGGGACAGATACGCAGTATTTT.

In its sample, this clonotype was seen many times. V is TRBV5-1 and J is TRBJ2-5, with a tentative D call TRBD2 (6 bases). CDR3 size: 16 residues. Germline V gives CDR1 SGHRS, CDR2 YFSETQ. Deletions cut 3 bases from V and 1 base from J, with 16 bases between. CDR3 protein: CASSYLGTASQETQYF. For the CDR3, the DNA is TGCGCCAGCAGCTACCTAGGGACTGCCTCCCAAGAGACCCAGTACTTC.

This clonotype came up many times. The CDR3 DNA is TGCAGTGCTGGCTCAGCGGGACTAGCGGGACGGGGCTCCTACAATGAGCAGTTCTTC. This codes for CSAGSAGLAGRGSYNEQFF. The chain uses TRBV20-1 and TRBJ2-1; 13 positions match TRBD2. The CDR3 runs to 19 residues. The trim removed 5 bases at V and 0 bases at J, leaving 13 bases unmatched. Germline lookup yields CDR1 DFQATT and CDR2 SNEGSKA (reference sequence).

The CDR3 region has the DNA TGCGCCAGCAGCCAAGAGAACAGGGCGTTCGATGGCTACACCTTC. Translated, it gives CASSQENRAFDGYTF. The chain couples TRBV4-1 to TRBJ1-2, with TRBD1 as a possible D gene (6 bases). The CDR3 length is 15 residues. The V end lost 0 bases, the J end lost 6 bases, and 14 bases lay between the germline ends. CDR1 is MGHRA and CDR2 is YSYEKL in the germline V gene.

This clonotype occurred a few times. The rearrangement links TRBV9 to TRBJ1-5, with D maybe TRBD1 (6 bases). Germline-derived CDR1 and CDR2 are SGDLS and YYNGEE. The germline V and J ends were trimmed by 4 bases and 4 bases, with 15 bases remaining between them. This CDR3 is 15 amino acids long. In DNA form, the CDR3 reads TGTGCCAGCAGCTCCGGCCCCACAGGGAATCAGCCCCAGCATTTT. It specifies CASSSGPTGNQPQHF.

At least ten counts were recorded for this clonotype. The rearrangement links TRBV20-1 to TRBJ2-2; 7 bases are a match to TRBD1. The CDR3 is 16 residues long. V trimming: 0 bases; J trimming: 4 bases; junction bases outside the gene matches: 8. In germline, CDR1 is DFQATT, CDR2 SNEGSKA (reference sequence). This CDR3 reads CSARDRTTGATGELFF. CDR3 bases: TGCAGTGCTAGAGATCGTACAACAGGGGCCACCGGGGAGCTGTTTTTT.

In its sample, this clonotype was seen many times. V gene TRBV11-2 combines with J gene TRBJ2-3; D unresolved. This CDR3 comprises 15 residues. Per the germline V gene, CDR1 is SGHAT and CDR2 is FQNNGV. V was pared by 0 bases and J by 3 bases, with 10 bases between. The CDR3 here is CASSLDLVFTDTQYF. CDR3 nucleotide sequence: TGTGCCAGCAGCTTAGATCTCGTCTTTACAGATACGCAGTATTTT.

At least ten counts were recorded for this clonotype. The chain carries TRBV18 and TRBJ2-2; D call uncertain. Germline V lookup: CDR1 KGHSH, CDR2 LQKENI. The CDR3 runs 12 residues. Trimming removed 4 bases at V and 6 bases at J, with 6 bases between. In DNA form, the CDR3 reads TGTGCCAGCTCACGAAGTGCCGGGGAGCTGTTTTTT. Its translation: CASSRSAGELFF.

The sample holds many counts of this clonotype. The chain carries TRBV7-8 and TRBJ2-7; D may be TRBD1 (6 bases). The CDR3 consists of 13 residues. Germline CDR1 reads SGHVS; CDR2 reads FQNEAQ. Trimming shortened V by 5 bases and J by 4 bases, and 12 bases separated the two germline ends. CDR3 protein: CASSVHQGYEQYF. The DNA for the CDR3 is TGTGCCAGCAGCGTCCACCAGGGGTACGAGCAGTACTTC.

The CDR3 spells CASSSQREGHEQYF. CDR3 nucleotides: TGTGCCAGCAGCTCTCAGCGGGAGGGCCACGAGCAGTACTTC. V usage is TRBV11-2 and J usage is TRBJ2-7; 10 bases map to TRBD2. The V gene's germline CDR1 is SGHAT and CDR2 FQNNGV. CDR3 size: 14 residues. Trimming cost V 4 bases and J 5 bases; bases outside gene matches: 5.

The rearrangement joins TRBV11-2 to TRBJ2-2; the match to TRBD1 covers 8 bases. The J segment lost 6 bases and the V segment lost 6 bases, leaving 6 bases of the junction unmatched. Germline V gene data show CDR1 as SGHAT and CDR2 as FQNNGV. The CDR3 totals 14 residues. The CDR3 protein is CASRKDREAGELFF. CDR3 sequence (DNA): TGTGCCAGCAGGAAGGACAGGGAGGCCGGGGAGCTGTTTTTT.

The table lists this clonotype with many counts. V and J are TRBV5-1 and TRBJ2-3, with TRBD1 matching 8 bases. The CDR3 consists of 14 residues. Trimming cost V 4 bases and J 4 bases; bases outside gene matches: 5. The germline CDR1 and CDR2 sequences are SGHRS and YFSETQ. CDR3 bases: TGCGCCAGCAGCATTGGACAGGGTTCAGATACGCAGTATTTT. As protein: CASSIGQGSDTQYF.